These 18 T cell receptor beta chains were sequenced from one sample in a study of shared T cell receptors in the human thymus. This table comes from immunoSEQ multiplex PCR, and its TCRdb copy is limited to in-frame clones, with some not included. The sample includes some 700,000 clones, roughly 88% of them seen just once. The same sample was also used in a study of human thymus T cells.

The sequencing input was thymocytes. The receptors come from a girl under three years old with a congenital heart defect.

This clone has only a few counts. The chain employs TRBV7-9 and TRBJ2-7; 8 nucleotides agree with TRBD1. CDR3 length: 15 amino acids. Trimming cost V 4 bases and J 3 bases; bases outside gene matches: 8. Germline lookup yields CDR1 SEHNR and CDR2 FQNEAQ (reference sequence). The CDR3 here is CASSYGTGGLYEQYF. The DNA for the CDR3 is TGTGCCAGCAGCTACGGGACAGGTGGCCTCTACGAGCAGTACTTC.

V is TRBV7-2 and J is TRBJ1-1, with 10 bases that match TRBD1. This CDR3 spans 14 amino acids. Trimming at V came to 5 bases and at J to 4 bases, leaving 4 bases not matched to a gene. Per the germline V gene, CDR1 is SGHTA and CDR2 is FQGNSA. CDR3 amino acids: CASSRWDRGTEAFF. The CDR3 DNA reads as TGTGCCAGCAGCCGGTGGGACAGGGGCACTGAAGCTTTCTTT.

V gene TRBV28 combines with J gene TRBJ2-2; TRBD2 agrees at 9 bases. CDR3 length: 18 amino acids. Unmatched junction bases numbered 13, after V lost 7 bases and J lost 1 base. Germline CDR1 is MDHEN and CDR2 is SYDVKM. This chain's CDR3 is CASTQRAAGGRNTGELFF. Here the CDR3 DNA reads TGTGCCAGCACACAGAGGGCCGCGGGGGGGCGGAACACCGGGGAGCTGTTTTTT.

This chain links TRBV7-9 with TRBJ1-6, with TRBD1 identical over 7 bases. V was pared by 1 base and J by 7 bases, with 10 bases of the junction left unmatched. Germline CDR1 and CDR2: SEHNR and FQNEAQ (reference sequence). The CDR3 extends over 17 amino acids. CDR3: CASSLGRGQSGNSPLHF. The CDR3 bases are TGTGCCAGCAGCTTAGGGCGGGGACAGTCGGGGAATTCACCCCTCCACTTT.

V is TRBV25-1 and J is TRBJ1-2; D remains ambiguous. The CDR3 is made up of 17 amino acids. V shed 5 bases and J shed 4 bases, with 23 bases lying between them. Germline values: CDR1 MGHDK, CDR2 SYGVNS. CDR3 loop: CASSTTRFGLPTYGYTF. The CDR3 coding sequence is TGTGCCAGCAGTACGACTCGTTTCGGGTTGCCCACCTATGGCTACACCTTC.

The rearrangement joins TRBV9 to TRBJ2-3; 8 bases map to TRBD1. This CDR3 has 18 residues. CDR1 is SGDLS and CDR2 is YYNGEE in the germline V gene. The V gene end was trimmed by 3 bases and the J gene end by 5 bases; junction bases not matched to a gene: 17. As DNA, the CDR3 is TGTGCCAGCAGCGAAGCTAAGAATTCGGGACAGGCCAAAGATACGCAGTATTTT. Its translation: CASSEAKNSGQAKDTQYF. The whole variable domain, remainder taken from reference TRBV9 and TRBJ2-3, is DSGVTQTPKHLITATGQRVTLRCSPRSGDLSVYWYQQSLDQGLQFLIQYYNGEERAKGNILERFSAQQFPDLHSELNLSSLELGDSALYFCASSEAKNSGQAKDTQYFGPGTRLTVL.

The chain is built from TRBV25-1 and TRBJ1-1; 10 bases agree with TRBD1. Germline trimming cut 2 bases from V and 7 bases from J; bases unmatched to any gene: 10. This CDR3 has 16 residues. Germline assignment: CDR1 MGHDK and CDR2 SYGVNS. The CDR3 is CASSEGGTGDYSEAFF. Written as DNA, the CDR3 is TGTGCCAGCAGTGAAGGAGGGACAGGGGACTATAGTGAAGCTTTCTTT.

The chain combines TRBV5-1 with TRBJ2-3, with D possibly TRBD2 on 5 matching bases. Looked up from germline, CDR1 is SGHRS and CDR2 is YFSETQ. The CDR3 has 15 residues. Trimming shortened V by 4 bases and J by 6 bases, and 18 bases separated the two germline ends. CDR3 sequence reads: CASSPKNTTGDTQYF. CDR3 sequence (DNA): TGCGCCAGCAGCCCTAAGAACACAACGGGGGATACGCAGTATTTT.

About this clone: The sample carries other DNA sequences with the same CDR3. The chain joins TRBV9 to TRBJ1-1; D might be TRBD1 (5 bases). With 7 bases removed from V and 3 bases from J, the gap between germline ends came to 13 bases. The CDR3 consists of 13 residues. Germline lookup yields CDR1 SGDLS and CDR2 YYNGEE. The CDR3 region has the DNA TGTGCCAGCTCTCTTGGAGGGGACACTGAAGCTTTCTTT. Protein: CASSLGGDTEAFF.

The chain couples TRBV11-2 to TRBJ1-2, with D possibly being TRBD1 (5 bases). The germline gives CDR1 SGHAT, CDR2 FQNNGV. CDR3 length: 13 amino acids. The V gene lost 10 bases and the J gene lost 7 bases, with 19 bases spanning the gap. For the CDR3, the DNA is TGTGCCACACAACCACCAGGGCCGGGTGGCTACACCTTC. It translates to CATQPPGPGGYTF.

The count of this clone is one. The chain is built from TRBV10-3 and TRBJ1-5; D uncertain. The CDR3 spans 17 residues. V gave up 3 bases and J gave up 0 bases, with 15 bases separating them. CDR1 ENHRY and CDR2 SYGVKD come from the germline V gene. CDR3 nucleotide sequence: TGTGCCATCAGTGAATTGGCAGGAGGTTATAGCAATCAGCCCCAGCATTTT. Amino acid sequence: CAISELAGGYSNQPQHF.

The chain joins TRBV28 to TRBJ1-6, with 9 nucleotides matching TRBD1. V gave up 5 bases and J gave up 4 bases; unmatched junction bases: 6. The CDR3 totals 16 residues. From germline, CDR1 is MDHEN and CDR2 SYDVKM. The CDR3 protein is CASSPGTGKYNSPLHF. CDR3 nucleotide sequence: TGTGCCAGCAGTCCCGGGACAGGGAAATATAATTCACCCCTCCACTTT.

The chain combines TRBV7-8 with TRBJ1-1; TRBD1 agrees at 10 bases. CDR3 length: 14 amino acids. Germline CDR1 is SGHVS and CDR2 is FQNEAQ. V shed 4 bases and J 11 bases; nucleotides not matched to a gene: 10. The CDR3, as DNA: TGTGCCAGCAGCTACGTCCCGGGACAGGGGACGGCTTTCTTT. Its protein is CASSYVPGQGTAFF.

V gene TRBV6-4 combines with J gene TRBJ1-5; D ambiguous. Germline loops: CDR1 MRHNA, CDR2 SNTAGT. The CDR3 sequence is 13 residues long. V lost 2 bases to trimming and J lost 2 bases, with 4 bases between them. DNA for the CDR3: TGTGCCAGCAGTGACACAGGCAATCAGCCCCAGCATTTT. It encodes CASSDTGNQPQHF.

The chain is built from TRBV28 and TRBJ1-3, with D perhaps matching TRBD1 (5 bases). The CDR3 consists of 15 residues. Trimming shortened V by 5 bases and J by 5 bases, and 16 bases separated the two germline ends. Germline V gene sequence: CDR1 MDHEN, CDR2 SYDVKM. CDR3: CASSQRQGHRNTIYF. The CDR3 DNA sequence: TGTGCCAGCAGTCAGAGGCAGGGTCATCGAAACACCATATATTTT.

This sequence joins TRBV5-1 and TRBJ2-2; possible D gene TRBD1, 6 bases. Germline V CDR1 and CDR2: SGHRS, YFSETQ. V was pared by 0 bases and J by 0 bases, with 12 bases between. The CDR3 extends over 17 amino acids. CDR3 amino acids: CASSLGEGQTNTGELFF. CDR3 in DNA: TGCGCCAGCAGCTTGGGTGAAGGACAGACGAACACCGGGGAGCTGTTTTTT. Combining the CDR3 with reference TRBV5-1 and TRBJ2-2 gives the whole variable domain KAGVTQTPRYLIKTRGQQVTLSCSPISGHRSVSWYQQTPGQGLQFLFEYFSETQRNKGNFPGRFSGRQFSNSRSEMNVSTLELGDSALYLCASSLGEGQTNTGELFFGEGSRLTVL.

This chain links TRBV25-1 with TRBJ2-7, with D tentatively TRBD2 (5 bases). Germline V CDR1 and CDR2: MGHDK, SYGVNS. Trimming removed 2 bases at V and 4 bases at J, with 15 bases between. The CDR3 totals 15 residues. The CDR3 reads CASSESALGRYEQYF. The CDR3 nucleotides read TGTGCCAGCAGTGAAAGTGCACTAGGTAGATACGAGCAGTACTTC.

The table lists this clone with a count of one. Written as DNA, the CDR3 is TGCGCCAGCAGCCAAAGAGGGAGGTCAAATCAGCCCCAGCATTTT. Protein: CASSQRGRSNQPQHF. J is TRBJ1-5 and V is TRBV4-1; no clear D. Deletions cut 2 bases from V and 4 bases from J, with 12 bases between. Germline V CDR1 and CDR2: MGHRA, YSYEKL. This CDR3 is built from 15 residues.